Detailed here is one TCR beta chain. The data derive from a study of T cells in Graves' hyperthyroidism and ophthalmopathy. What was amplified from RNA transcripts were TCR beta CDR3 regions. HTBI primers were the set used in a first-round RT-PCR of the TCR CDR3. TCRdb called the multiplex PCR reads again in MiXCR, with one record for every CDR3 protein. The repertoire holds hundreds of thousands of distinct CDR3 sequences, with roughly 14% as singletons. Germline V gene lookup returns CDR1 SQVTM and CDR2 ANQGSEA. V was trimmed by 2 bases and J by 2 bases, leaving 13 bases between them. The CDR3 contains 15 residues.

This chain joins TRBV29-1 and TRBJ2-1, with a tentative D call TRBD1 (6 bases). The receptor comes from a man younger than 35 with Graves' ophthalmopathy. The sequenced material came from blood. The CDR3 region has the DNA TGCAGCGTTGAACCAAGGGGACAAGCCTACAATGAGCAGTTCTTC. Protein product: CSVEPRGQAYNEQFF.